This T cell receptor (beta chain) was sequenced in a study of cytomegalovirus exposure and HLA in healthy donors. Looked up from germline, CDR1 is MNHEY and CDR2 is SVGAGI. The CDR3 length is 13 residues. PCR primers comprised 60 Vbeta and 13 Jbeta primers. Sequenced by immunoSEQ multiplex PCR; TCRdb stores in-frame clones only, minus some. Here the sample spans about 210,000 clones, around 80% being singletons. This sequence joins TRBV6-5 and TRBJ2-2; TRBD2 aligns across 7 bases. Material for sequencing was PBMCs. The TCR was taken from a man in his forties or fifties in good health and CMV-seropositive. The CDR3 coding sequence is TGTGCAGGCGGGAGTGGCAACACCGGGGAGCTGTTTTTT. It codes for CAGGSGNTGELFF.